This record concerns one T cell receptor (beta chain) sequence. Its antigen is still unknown. CDR3 length: 12 amino acids. V lost 7 bases and J lost 8; bases outside the gene matches: 8. From germline, CDR1 is SQVTM and CDR2 ANQGSEA. It was with 60 Vbeta and 13 Jbeta primers that the PCR ran. Some clones are missing from TCRdb's copy, which holds only in-frame ones; the method was immunoSEQ multiplex PCR. Of approximately 90,000 clones in the sample, under 80% were seen once. The data are from a study of cytomegalovirus exposure and HLA in healthy donors. Study results and limitations: Among immune exposure information, only CMV serostatus was available. In a later analysis, HLA-associated beta chains showed higher expansion and lower generation probabilities than comparable chains.

This sequence was found in a boy younger than 18 in good health and CMV-seronegative. The sample consisted of PBMCs. V usage is TRBV29-1 and J usage is TRBJ2-1; 7 nucleotides align to TRBD2. CDR3 DNA sequence: TGCAGCGATAGCGGGCCTCGCTATGAGCAGTTCTTC. Amino acid sequence: CSDSGPRYEQFF.